This T cell receptor (beta chain) was retrieved from a study of blood T cells in healthy people across ages. General observations from the study: TCR beta diversity correlated strongly with naive T cell percentage.

The authors ran a second PCR of 7 to 11 cycles using a sample-barcoded 5' primer and a J-beta primer mix. MiXCR was run by TCRdb on the 5' RACE reads, yielding one entry per CDR3 protein. The table lists about 780,000 distinct CDR3 sequences, roughly 24% of them singletons. Total RNA extraction produced at least 6 micrograms (per sample) for the study. This CDR3 region has 21 residues. V shed 2 bases, J shed 0 bases, and the junction held 14 bases outside the gene matches. A remark on this clonotype: Its antigen is still unknown.

This same sample was also taken into another study, of T cells of mothers and their children.

The specimen was blood. J is TRBJ2-6 and V is TRBV12-3 or TRBV12-4; TRBD1 matches at 9 bases. This receptor was taken from a boy between 10 and 17 years old in good health. The CDR3 loop is CASSLPLRGTGSDSGANVLTF. Written as DNA, the CDR3 is TGTGCCAGCAGTTTACCCCTCCGAGGGACAGGGTCTGACTCTGGGGCCAACGTCCTGACTTTC.